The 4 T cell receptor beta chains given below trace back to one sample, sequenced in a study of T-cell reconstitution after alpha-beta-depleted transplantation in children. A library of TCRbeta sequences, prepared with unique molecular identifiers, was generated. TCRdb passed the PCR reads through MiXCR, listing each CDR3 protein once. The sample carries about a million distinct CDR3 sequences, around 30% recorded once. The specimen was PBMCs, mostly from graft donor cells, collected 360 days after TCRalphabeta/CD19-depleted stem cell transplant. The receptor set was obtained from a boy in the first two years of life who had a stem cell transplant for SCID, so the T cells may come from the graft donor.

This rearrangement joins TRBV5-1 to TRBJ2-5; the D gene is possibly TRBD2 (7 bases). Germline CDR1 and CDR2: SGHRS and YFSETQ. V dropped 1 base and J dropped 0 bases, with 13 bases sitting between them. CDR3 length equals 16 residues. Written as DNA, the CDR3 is TGCGCCAGCAGCTTGACGGGGGGCCGGTACCAAGAGACCCAGTACTTC. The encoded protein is CASSLTGGRYQETQYF.

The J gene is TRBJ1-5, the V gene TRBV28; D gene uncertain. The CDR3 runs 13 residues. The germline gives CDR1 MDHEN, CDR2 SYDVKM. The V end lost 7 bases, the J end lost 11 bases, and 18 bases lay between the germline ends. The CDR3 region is CASKGDNPVSQHF. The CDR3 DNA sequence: TGTGCCAGCAAAGGAGACAATCCAGTGTCCCAGCATTTT.

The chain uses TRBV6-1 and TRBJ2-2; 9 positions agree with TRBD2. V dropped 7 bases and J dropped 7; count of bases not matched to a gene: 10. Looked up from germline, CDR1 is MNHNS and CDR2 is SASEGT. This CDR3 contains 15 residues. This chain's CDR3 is CASTLAGPRGGELFF. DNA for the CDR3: TGTGCCAGCACCCTAGCGGGACCTAGGGGCGGGGAGCTGTTTTTT.

CDR3 DNA: TGTGCCAGCAGCTTATCGAGCACTAGCACAGATACGCAGTATTTT. Amino acid sequence: CASSLSSTSTDTQYF. This sequence joins TRBV7-2 and TRBJ2-3; D is uncertain. V was shortened by 2 bases and J by 0 bases, with 9 bases between the two germline ends. This CDR3 spans 15 amino acids. Germline V gene data show CDR1 as SGHTA and CDR2 as FQGNSA.